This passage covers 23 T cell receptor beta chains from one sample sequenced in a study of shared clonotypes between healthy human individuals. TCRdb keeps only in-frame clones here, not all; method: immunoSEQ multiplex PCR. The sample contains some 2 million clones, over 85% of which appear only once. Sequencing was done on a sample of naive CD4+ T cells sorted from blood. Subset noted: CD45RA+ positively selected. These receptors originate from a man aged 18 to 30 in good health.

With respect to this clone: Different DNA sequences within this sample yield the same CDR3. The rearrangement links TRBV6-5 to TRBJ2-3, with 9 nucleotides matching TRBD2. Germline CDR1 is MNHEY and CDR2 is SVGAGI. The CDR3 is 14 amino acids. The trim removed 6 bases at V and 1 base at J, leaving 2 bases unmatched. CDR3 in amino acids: CASRIAGGTDTQYF. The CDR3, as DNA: TGTGCCAGCAGAATAGCGGGGGGCACAGATACGCAGTATTTT.

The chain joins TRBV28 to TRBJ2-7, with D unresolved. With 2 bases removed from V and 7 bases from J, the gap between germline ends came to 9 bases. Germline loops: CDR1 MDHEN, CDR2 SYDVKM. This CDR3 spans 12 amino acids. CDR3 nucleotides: TGTGCCAGCAGTTTAAATCAACGGGAGCAGTACTTC. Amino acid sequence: CASSLNQREQYF.

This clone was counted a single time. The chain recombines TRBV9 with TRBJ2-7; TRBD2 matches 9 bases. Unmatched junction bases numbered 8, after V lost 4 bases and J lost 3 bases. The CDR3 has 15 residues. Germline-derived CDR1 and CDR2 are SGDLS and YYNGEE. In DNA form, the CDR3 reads TGTGCCAGCAGCACAATAGCGGGAGATGGCTACGAGCAGTACTTC. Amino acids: CASSTIAGDGYEQYF.

In DNA form, the CDR3 reads TGTGCCAGCAGCGTGGGGAGGGCGTATGGCTACACCTTC. Its protein is CASSVGRAYGYTF. The J gene is TRBJ1-2, the V gene TRBV6-5, with D unclear. Trimming pared 6 bases from V and 5 bases from J, leaving 13 bases between. Germline CDR1 is MNHEY and CDR2 is SVGAGI. The CDR3 contains 13 residues.

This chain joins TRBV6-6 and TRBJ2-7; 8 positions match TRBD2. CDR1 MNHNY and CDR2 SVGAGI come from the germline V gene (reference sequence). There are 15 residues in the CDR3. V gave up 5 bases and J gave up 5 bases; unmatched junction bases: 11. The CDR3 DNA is TGTGCCAGCAGTCCTACAACCGGGAGGGGACACGAGCAGTACTTC. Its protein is CASSPTTGRGHEQYF.

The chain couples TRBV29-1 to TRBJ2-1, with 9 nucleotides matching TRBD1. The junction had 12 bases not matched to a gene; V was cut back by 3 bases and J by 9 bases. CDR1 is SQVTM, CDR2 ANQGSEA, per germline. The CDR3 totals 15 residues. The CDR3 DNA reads TGCAGCGTTGATGGAGGGACAGGGAGCAGGAGTGAGCAGTTCTTC. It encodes CSVDGGTGSRSEQFF.

CDR3 nucleotide sequence: TGTGCCAGCAGCTTAGCGGACAGGGGGCCAGATACGCAGTATTTT. This sequence encodes CASSLADRGPDTQYF. The gene calls are TRBV7-2 and TRBJ2-3; 11 bases are shared with TRBD1. Germline CDR1 and CDR2: SGHTA and FQGNSA. V lost 0 bases and J lost 4; bases outside the gene matches: 0. The CDR3 totals 15 residues.

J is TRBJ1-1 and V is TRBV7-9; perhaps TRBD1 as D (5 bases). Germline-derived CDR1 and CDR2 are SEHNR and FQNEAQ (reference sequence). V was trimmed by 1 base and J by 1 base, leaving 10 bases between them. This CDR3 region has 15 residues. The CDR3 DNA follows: TGTGCCAGCAGCTTAGGCTCAGGGACGAACACTGAAGCTTTCTTT. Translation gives CASSLGSGTNTEAFF.

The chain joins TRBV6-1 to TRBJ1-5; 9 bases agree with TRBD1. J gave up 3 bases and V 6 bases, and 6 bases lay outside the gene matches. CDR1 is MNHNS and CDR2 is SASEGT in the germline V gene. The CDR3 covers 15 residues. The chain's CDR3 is CASRLTGGNNQPQHF. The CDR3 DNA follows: TGTGCCAGCAGGTTGACAGGGGGTAACAATCAGCCCCAGCATTTT.

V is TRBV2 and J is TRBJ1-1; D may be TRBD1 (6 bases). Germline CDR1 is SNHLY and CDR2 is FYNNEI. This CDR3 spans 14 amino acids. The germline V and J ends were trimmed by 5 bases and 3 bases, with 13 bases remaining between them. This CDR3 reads CASSSTGIYTEAFF. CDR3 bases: TGTGCCAGCAGTTCAACAGGGATATACACTGAAGCTTTCTTT.

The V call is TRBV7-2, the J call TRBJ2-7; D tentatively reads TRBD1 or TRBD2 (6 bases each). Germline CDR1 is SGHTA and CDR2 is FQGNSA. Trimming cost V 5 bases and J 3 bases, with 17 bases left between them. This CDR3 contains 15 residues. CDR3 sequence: CASSPGGPRHYEQYF. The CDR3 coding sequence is TGTGCCAGCAGCCCTGGGGGGCCCAGGCACTACGAGCAGTACTTC.

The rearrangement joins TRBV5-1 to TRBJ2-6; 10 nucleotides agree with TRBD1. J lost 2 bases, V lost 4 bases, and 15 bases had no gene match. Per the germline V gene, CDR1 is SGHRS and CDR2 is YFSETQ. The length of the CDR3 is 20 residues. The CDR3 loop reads CASSPRPIQTGGAGANVLTF. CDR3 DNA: TGCGCCAGCAGCCCCCGTCCCATCCAGACAGGGGGCGCTGGGGCCAACGTCCTGACTTTC.

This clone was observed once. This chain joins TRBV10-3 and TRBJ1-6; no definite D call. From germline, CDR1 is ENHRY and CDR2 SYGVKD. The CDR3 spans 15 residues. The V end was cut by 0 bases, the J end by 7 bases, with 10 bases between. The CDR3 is CAISESNVANSPLHF. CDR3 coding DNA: TGTGCCATCAGTGAGTCGAATGTGGCGAATTCACCCCTCCACTTT.

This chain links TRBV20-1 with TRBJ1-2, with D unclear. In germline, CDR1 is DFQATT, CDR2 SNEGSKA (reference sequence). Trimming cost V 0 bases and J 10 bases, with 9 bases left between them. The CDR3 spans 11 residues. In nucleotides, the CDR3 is TGCAGTGCTAGAGACGCGAGAGACTACACCTTC. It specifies CSARDARDYTF.

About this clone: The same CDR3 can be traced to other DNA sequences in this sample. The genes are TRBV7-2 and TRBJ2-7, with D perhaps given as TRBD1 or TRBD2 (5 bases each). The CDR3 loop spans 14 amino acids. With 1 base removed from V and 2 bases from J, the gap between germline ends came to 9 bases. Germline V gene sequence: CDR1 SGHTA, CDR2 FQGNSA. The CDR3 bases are TGTGCCAGCAGCTTAGGCCGAGGGGCCTACGAGCAGTACTTC. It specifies CASSLGRGAYEQYF. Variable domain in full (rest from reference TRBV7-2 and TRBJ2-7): GAGVSQSPSNKVTEKGKDVELRCDPISGHTALYWYRQSLGQGLEFLIYFQGNSAPDKSGLPSDRFSAERTGGSVSTLTIQRTQQEDSAVYLCASSLGRGAYEQYFGPGTRLTVT.

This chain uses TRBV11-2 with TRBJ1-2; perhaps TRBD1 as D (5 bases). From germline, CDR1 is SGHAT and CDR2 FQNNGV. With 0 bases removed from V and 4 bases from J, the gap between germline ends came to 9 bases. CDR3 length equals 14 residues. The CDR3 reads CASSLDMGVYGYTF. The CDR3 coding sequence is TGTGCCAGCAGCTTAGATATGGGGGTCTATGGCTACACCTTC.

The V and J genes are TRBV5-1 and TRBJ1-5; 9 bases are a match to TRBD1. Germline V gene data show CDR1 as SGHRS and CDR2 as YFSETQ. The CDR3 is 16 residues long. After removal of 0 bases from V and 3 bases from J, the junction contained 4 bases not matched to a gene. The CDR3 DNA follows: TGCGCCAGCAGCTTGGGGACAGGGGATGTCAATCAGCCCCAGCATTTT. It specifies CASSLGTGDVNQPQHF.

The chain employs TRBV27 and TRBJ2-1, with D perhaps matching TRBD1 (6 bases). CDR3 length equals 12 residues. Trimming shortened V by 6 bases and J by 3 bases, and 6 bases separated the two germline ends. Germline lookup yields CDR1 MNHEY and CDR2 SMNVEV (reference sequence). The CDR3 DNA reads TGTGCCAGCAGGGACAGCTACAATGAGCAGTTCTTC. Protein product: CASRDSYNEQFF.

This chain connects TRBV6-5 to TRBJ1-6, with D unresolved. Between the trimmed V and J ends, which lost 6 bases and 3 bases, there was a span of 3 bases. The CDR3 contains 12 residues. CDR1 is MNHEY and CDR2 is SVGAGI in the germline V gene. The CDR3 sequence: CASRFYNSPLHF. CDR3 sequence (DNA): TGTGCCAGCAGGTTCTATAATTCACCCCTCCACTTT.

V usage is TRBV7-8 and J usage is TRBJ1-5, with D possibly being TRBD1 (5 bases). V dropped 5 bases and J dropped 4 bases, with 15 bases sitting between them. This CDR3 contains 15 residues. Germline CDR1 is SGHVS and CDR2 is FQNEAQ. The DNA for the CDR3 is TGTGCCAGCAGCACTACCAGGGAGGGGAATCAGCCCCAGCATTTT. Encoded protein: CASSTTREGNQPQHF.

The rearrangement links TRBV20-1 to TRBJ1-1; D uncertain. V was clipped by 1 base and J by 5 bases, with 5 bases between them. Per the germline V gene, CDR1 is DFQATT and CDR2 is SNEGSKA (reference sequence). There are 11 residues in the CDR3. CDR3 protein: CSARVWTEAFF. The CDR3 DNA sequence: TGCAGTGCTAGAGTGTGGACTGAAGCTTTCTTT.

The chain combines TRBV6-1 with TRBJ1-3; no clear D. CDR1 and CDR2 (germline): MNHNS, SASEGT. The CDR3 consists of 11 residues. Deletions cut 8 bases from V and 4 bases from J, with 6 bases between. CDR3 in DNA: TGTGCCAGCCACAACGGAAACACCATATATTTT. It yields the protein CASHNGNTIYF.

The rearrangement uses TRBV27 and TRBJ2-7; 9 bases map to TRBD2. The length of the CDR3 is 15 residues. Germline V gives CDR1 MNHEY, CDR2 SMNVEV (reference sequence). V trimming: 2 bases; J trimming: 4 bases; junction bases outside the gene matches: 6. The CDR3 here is CASSLMAGGPYEQYF. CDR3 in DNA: TGTGCCAGCAGTTTAATGGCGGGGGGGCCTTACGAGCAGTACTTC.